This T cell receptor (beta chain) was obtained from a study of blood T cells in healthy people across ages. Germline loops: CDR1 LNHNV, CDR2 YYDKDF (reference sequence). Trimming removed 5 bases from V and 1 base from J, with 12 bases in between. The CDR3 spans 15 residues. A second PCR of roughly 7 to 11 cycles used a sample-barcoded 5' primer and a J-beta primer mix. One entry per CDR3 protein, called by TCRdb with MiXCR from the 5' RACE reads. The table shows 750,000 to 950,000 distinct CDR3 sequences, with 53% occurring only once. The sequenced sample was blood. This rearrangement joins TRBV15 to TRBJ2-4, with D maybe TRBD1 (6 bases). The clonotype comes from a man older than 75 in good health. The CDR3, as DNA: TGTGCCACCAGCGCACCAAGGGGGGCCAAAAACATTCAGTACTTC. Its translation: CATSAPRGAKNIQYF.